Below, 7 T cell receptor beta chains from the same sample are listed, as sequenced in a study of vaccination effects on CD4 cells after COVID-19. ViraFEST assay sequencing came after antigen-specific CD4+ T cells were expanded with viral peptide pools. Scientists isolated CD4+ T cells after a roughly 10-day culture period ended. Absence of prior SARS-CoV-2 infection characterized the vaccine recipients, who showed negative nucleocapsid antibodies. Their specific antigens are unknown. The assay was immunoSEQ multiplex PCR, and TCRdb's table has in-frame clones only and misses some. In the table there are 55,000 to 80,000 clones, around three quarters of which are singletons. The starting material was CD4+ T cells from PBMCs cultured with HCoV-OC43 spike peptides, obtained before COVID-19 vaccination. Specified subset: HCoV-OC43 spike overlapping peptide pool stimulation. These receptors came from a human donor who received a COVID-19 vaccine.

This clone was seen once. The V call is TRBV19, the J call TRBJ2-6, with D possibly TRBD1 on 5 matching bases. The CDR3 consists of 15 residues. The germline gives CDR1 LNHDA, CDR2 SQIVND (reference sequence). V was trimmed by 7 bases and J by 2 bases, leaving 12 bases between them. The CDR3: CASTSWGPGANVLTF. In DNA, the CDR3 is TGTGCCAGTACTTCCTGGGGCCCTGGGGCCAACGTCCTGACTTTC. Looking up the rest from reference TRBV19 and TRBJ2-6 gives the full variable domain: DGGITQSPKYLFRKEGQNVTLSCEQNLNHDAMYWYRQDPGQGLRLIYYSQIVNDFQKGDIAEGYSVSREKKESFPLTVTSAQKNPTAFYLCASTSWGPGANVLTFGAGSRLTVL.

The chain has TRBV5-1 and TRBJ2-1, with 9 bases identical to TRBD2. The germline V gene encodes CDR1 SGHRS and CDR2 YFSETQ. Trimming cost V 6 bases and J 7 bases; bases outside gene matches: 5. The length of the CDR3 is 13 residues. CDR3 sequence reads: CASNAGGPNEQFF. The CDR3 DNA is TGCGCCAGCAACGCGGGGGGGCCAAATGAGCAGTTCTTC. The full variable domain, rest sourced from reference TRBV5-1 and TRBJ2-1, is KAGVTQTPRYLIKTRGQQVTLSCSPISGHRSVSWYQQTPGQGLQFLFEYFSETQRNKGNFPGRFSGRQFSNSRSEMNVSTLELGDSALYLCASNAGGPNEQFFGPGTRLTVL.

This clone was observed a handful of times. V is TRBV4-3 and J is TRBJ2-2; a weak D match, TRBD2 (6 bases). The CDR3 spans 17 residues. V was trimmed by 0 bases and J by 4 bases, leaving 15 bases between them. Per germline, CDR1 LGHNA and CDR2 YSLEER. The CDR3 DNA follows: TGCGCCAGCAGCCAAGAAGAGGCTAGCGCGCGCACCGGGGAGCTGTTTTTT. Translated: CASSQEEASARTGELFF.

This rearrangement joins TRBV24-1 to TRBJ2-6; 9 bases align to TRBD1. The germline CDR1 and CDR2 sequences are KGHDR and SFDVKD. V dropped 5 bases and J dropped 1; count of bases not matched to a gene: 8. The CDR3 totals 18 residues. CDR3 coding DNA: TGTGCCACCAGTGGACCGGGACAGGGCCCTTCTGGGGCCAACGTCCTGACTTTC. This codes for CATSGPGQGPSGANVLTF.

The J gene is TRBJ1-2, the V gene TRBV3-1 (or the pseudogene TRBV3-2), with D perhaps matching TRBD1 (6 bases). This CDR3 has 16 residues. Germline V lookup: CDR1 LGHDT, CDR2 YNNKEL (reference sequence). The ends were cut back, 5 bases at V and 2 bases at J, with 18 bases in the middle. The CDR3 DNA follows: TGTGCCAGCAGCGGATACCCAGGGGTAGCCAACTATGGCTACACCTTC. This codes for CASSGYPGVANYGYTF.

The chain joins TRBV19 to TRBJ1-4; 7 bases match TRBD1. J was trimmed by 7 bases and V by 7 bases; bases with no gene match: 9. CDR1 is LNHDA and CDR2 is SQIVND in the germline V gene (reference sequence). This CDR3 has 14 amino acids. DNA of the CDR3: TGTGCCAGTACCAGGGGGGGCTCGGTTGAAAAACTGTTTTTT. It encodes CASTRGGSVEKLFF.

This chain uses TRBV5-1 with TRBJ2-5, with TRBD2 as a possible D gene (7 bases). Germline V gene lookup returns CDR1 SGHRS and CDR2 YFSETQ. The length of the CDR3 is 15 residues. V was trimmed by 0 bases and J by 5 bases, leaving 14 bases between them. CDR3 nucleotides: TGCGCCAGCAGCTTGGTACCGGGGGGCAGGGAGACCCAGTACTTC. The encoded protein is CASSLVPGGRETQYF.